Here is one T cell receptor beta chain with its context. This specimen comes from a study of blood T cell repertoires in COVID-19. Background on the study: T cells, B-cell-depleted T cells, or PBMCs provided the cDNA or gDNA that served as material.

The authors' processing: Using reference gene primer amplification, nucleated cell counts were estimated. Sequencing was performed with immunoSEQ multiplex PCR; in TCRdb, only in-frame clones are kept and a portion is missing. V, J and clone size reflect that table, while D and trimming were determined from the DNA. The data contain roughly 150,000 clones, approximately 86% of them singletons. The V end lost 5 bases, the J end lost 3 bases, and 13 bases lay between the germline ends. Germline CDR1 and CDR2: LNHDA and SQIVND (reference sequence). The CDR3 consists of 14 residues. This clonotype was sampled from an elderly woman with active or convalescent COVID-19. The sample was peripheral blood. V and J are TRBV19 and TRBJ1-1; perhaps TRBD1 as D (6 bases). The DNA for the CDR3 is TGTGCCAGTAGTTTCAGGGGAGGGGACACTGAAGCTTTCTTT. This encodes CASSFRGGDTEAFF.